This T cell receptor beta chain stems from a study of T cells after yellow fever vaccination. About the study: Fractions low in cell number were prepared with SMART-Seq v4 Ultra Low Input.

Study-level results: FACS-sorted repertoires could harbor abundant contaminating bulk-population clonotypes. At approximately 95% for CD4 and around 91% for CD8, most primary-vaccination clones showed up again after the booster.

Making TCR cDNA involved 5'RACE template switching, which added UMIs and a universal primer site. TCRdb re-called the 5' RACE reads with MiXCR, one entry per CDR3 protein. This table has 25,000 to 35,000 distinct CDR3 sequences, about 4.6% appearing once. Turning to this clonotype: The antigen is undetermined.

This clonotype was obtained from a young man who received the YFV17D yellow fever vaccine. Here the sequenced sample was CD8+ T cells sorted from PBMCs, taken 5 days after the yellow fever booster vaccination.

This CDR3 is CASSLDRAGNEQFF. The DNA for the CDR3 is TGTGCCAGCAGTTTGGACAGGGCCGGGAATGAGCAGTTCTTC. This chain uses TRBV27 with TRBJ2-1; 8 bases align to TRBD1. The CDR3 spans 14 residues. CDR1 MNHEY and CDR2 SMNVEV come from the germline V gene (reference sequence). Trimming cost V 3 bases and J 7 bases; bases outside gene matches: 5.